The TCR beta chain described here comes from a study of T cell responses to AZD1222 COVID-19 vaccine. The overall study: Doses given second, at about 4 or about 12 weeks, were pooled.

Profiling relied on immunoSEQ multiplex PCR, and the TCRdb table lists in-frame clones only, not all of them. Among about 86,000 clones listed, roughly nine tenths were seen once. A remark on this clone: The antigen is not known.

Study-level points and caveats: Spike-specific TCR breadth and depth grew following two AZD1222 doses. Baseline testing showed seropositivity in only six or seven AZD1222 recipients.

There are 12 residues in the CDR3. V gave up 7 bases and J gave up 6 bases; unmatched junction bases: 3. J is TRBJ1-5 and V is TRBV12-3 or TRBV12-4; TRBD1 matches 7 bases. The TCR was taken from an adult in good health. The starting material was peripheral blood, obtained on day 0 of AZD1222 vaccination. The CDR3 nucleotides read TGTGCCAGCACCCAGGGGGGTCAGCCCCAGCATTTT. Translated, it gives CASTQGGQPQHF.